This T cell receptor (beta chain) was observed in a study of blood T cell repertoires in COVID-19. Overall study: Acute-phase and convalescent COVID-19 samples originated in the United States, Italy and Spain. PBMCs, B-cell-depleted T cells, or T cells provided the cDNA or gDNA that made up the material.

Germline V CDR1 and CDR2: MGHDK, SYGVNS. The CDR3 spans 15 residues. V lost 4 bases, J lost 2 bases, and 4 bases stayed unmatched. Some clones are missing from TCRdb's copy, which holds only in-frame ones; the method was immunoSEQ multiplex PCR. In the table there are about 150,000 clones, about nine tenths of which are singletons. Sequencing input: peripheral blood. The chain links TRBV25-1 to TRBJ2-3; 9 bases align to TRBD2. This receptor was taken from a woman aged 55 to 70 with active or convalescent COVID-19. The CDR3 DNA is TGTGCCAGCAGTGTTGCGGGGGGGAACACAGATACGCAGTATTTT. This sequence encodes CASSVAGGNTDTQYF.